This T cell receptor beta chain was recorded in a study of shared clonotypes between healthy human individuals (dated by TCRdb to 2018 to 2021). For context, the study as a whole: The cohort included three men and two women between 18 and 49 years of age. For each donor, three plates each were used for CD4 naive and CD4 memory, two plates were used for CD8 naive, and one plate was used for CD8 memory. To increase sequencing depth and limit assay-specific biases, TCR repertoire library preparation and sequencing were carried out by different laboratories using diverse techniques. To estimate repertoire size and how much clonotype sharing occurs between individuals, the study deeply sequenced the blood TCR repertoires of five healthy adults. Per donor, leukapheresis produced somewhere between about 0.85 and 10 billion PBMCs. What the research found in general, with its limitations: Clonotypes shared by all four sorted-subset donors showed higher generation probabilities than non-shared clonotypes. Larger estimated clonotype richness was generally found for naive subsets than for memory subsets. When a handful of donors were compared, the shared fraction of clonotypes was around 5.1% for naive CD4, around 3.5% for naive CD8, about 2.5% for memory CD4, and 0.3% to 0.5% for memory CD8. Sampling was restricted to blood, and TCR repertoires in tissue are likely to differ from TCR repertoires in blood. Rarefaction of sorted-subset datasets indicated incomplete sequencing despite the large sequencing depth. Pairwise subsampling indicated that sequencing depth was expected to affect the degree of clonotype sharing among donors. The small number of donors limited the genetic and exposure-history diversity represented.

Details on this clone: Its antigen is still unknown. The input lacks base qualities; no much larger clone sits a single base away.

The CDR1 and CDR2 encoded by the germline V gene (reference sequence) are GTSNPN and SVGIG. The CDR3, from cysteine to phenylalanine, totals 13 residues. Only the CDR3 DNA is retained, 39 bases long and in frame from the first base. The V and J ends are trimmed by 5 bases and 4 bases, leaving 12 bases between them. Using the deep immunoSEQ assay, multiplex PCR amplified TCR CDR3 regions from genomic DNA. Extracted genomic DNA from each cell subset was distributed evenly across all wells of several immunoSEQ 96-well plates, and each plate was treated as a replicate. For sorted subsets, each replicate PCR was loaded with approximately 0.2 ug genomic DNA, equivalent to about 30,000 T cell genomes. Purified libraries were quantified with a Qubit 3.0 fluorometer, sized on a Bioanalyzer 2100, and re-quantified with the KAPA Library Quantification kit. Every immunoSEQ 96-well plate was sequenced on a dedicated single-read 150-cycle Illumina NextSeq 550 flow cell. Processing in the source paper ran as follows. Because only junctional sequences without quality scores were contained in the immunoSEQ output, filtering matching that applied to full-length reads could not be performed. To assign V/J genes and CDR3, sequences were annotated using PyIR, a Python wrapper for IgBLAST v1.9, with IMGT germline references. Reads with weak V/J assignments (E-value above 1e-6), missing CDR3, stop codons, out-of-frame junctions, or ambiguous translated residues were removed. A V3J clonotype was defined by an identical inferred V gene, J gene, and CDR3 amino acid sequence. Percentage overlap between repertoires was computed as shared unique clonotypes divided by the size of the smaller repertoire. Three approaches were used to assess repertoire richness: RTK rarefaction, the Chao1 estimator, and Recon v2.1 estimates of unobserved clonotypes. Generation probabilities were computed with OLGA for all TCRbeta clonotypes obtained by the gDNA method from four donors. This is the immuneACCESS table as TCRdb keeps it, with only in-frame sequences that have V and J called. A part of the clones is gone; compared with another copy, unresolved V genes explain less than half, and the rest is unexplained. V, J and clone size are taken as reported in that table, and D and trimming were inferred from the DNA itself. In all, the sample holds more than 2,000,000 clones, and roughly 92% of those were seen once. Under 0.15% of the sample goes to the ten largest clones.

Donors were healthy HIV-negative adults with no recently reported acute infections or vaccinations. Every donor was a Caucasian adult living in Nashville, Tennessee, USA. CD4+ T cells were enriched through magnetic negative selection, after which naive cells were positively selected on CD45RA and the remaining negative fraction served as the memory subset. Blood was collected by leukapheresis, and PBMCs were isolated by Ficoll-Histopaque density gradient centrifugation and then cryopreserved in liquid nitrogen vapor phase. Analytical flow cytometry was used to check the purity and quantity of each magnetically sorted T cell population. Genomic DNA was isolated from each sorted fraction and quantified by UV absorbance on a Nanodrop 2000c.

The specimen sequenced was naive CD4+ T cells sorted from blood. This specimen's cell subset or site label, per the study, means: CD45RA+ positively selected. In this chain, TRBV30 is recombined with TRBJ2-1; TRBD1 might be the D gene, on 5 matching bases. The clonotype comes from a man aged 18-30 years in good health. The DNA is TGTGCCTGGTGGACACTCCAGTACAATGAGCAGTTCTTC. Translated, this gives CAWWTLQYNEQFF.